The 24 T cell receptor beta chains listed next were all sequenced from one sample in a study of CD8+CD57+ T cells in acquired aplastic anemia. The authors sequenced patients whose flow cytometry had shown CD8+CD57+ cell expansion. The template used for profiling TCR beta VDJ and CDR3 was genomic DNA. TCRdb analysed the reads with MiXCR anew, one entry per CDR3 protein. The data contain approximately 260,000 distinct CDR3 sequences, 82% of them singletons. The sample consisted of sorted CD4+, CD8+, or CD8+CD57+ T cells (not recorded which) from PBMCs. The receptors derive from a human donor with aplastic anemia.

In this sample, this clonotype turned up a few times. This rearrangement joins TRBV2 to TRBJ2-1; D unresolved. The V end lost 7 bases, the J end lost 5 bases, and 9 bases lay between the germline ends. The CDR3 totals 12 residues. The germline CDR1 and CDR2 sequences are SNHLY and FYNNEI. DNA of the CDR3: TGTGCCAGCACCTACGTGGACAATGAGCAGTTCTTC. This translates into CASTYVDNEQFF.

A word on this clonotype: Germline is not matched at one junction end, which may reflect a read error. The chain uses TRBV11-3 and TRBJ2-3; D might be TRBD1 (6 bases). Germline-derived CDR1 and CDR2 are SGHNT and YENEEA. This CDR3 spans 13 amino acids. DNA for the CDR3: TGTGCCAGCAGCGTCGGTCTGACAGGTACGCAGTATTTT. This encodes CASSVGLTGTQYF.

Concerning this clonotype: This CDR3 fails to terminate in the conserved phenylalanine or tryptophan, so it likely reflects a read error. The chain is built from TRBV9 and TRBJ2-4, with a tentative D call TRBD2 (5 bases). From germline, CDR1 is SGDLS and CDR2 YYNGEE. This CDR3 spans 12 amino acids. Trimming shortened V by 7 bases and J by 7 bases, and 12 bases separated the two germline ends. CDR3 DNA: TGTGCCAGCGGAGGAGCGTGGAACATTCAGTACTCC. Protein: CASGGAWNIQYS.

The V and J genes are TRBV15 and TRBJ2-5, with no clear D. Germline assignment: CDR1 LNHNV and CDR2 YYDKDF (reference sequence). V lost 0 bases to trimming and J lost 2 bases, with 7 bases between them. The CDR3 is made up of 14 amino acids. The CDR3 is CATSRDKQQETQYF. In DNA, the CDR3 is TGTGCCACCAGCAGAGATAAACAGCAAGAGACCCAGTACTTC.

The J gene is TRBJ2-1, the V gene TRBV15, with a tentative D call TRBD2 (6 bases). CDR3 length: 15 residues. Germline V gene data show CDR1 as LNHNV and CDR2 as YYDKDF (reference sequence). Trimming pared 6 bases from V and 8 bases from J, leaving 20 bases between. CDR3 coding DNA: TGTGCCACCAGGATAGATAGACGGACGGGGGATGAGCAGTTCTTC. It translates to CATRIDRRTGDEQFF.

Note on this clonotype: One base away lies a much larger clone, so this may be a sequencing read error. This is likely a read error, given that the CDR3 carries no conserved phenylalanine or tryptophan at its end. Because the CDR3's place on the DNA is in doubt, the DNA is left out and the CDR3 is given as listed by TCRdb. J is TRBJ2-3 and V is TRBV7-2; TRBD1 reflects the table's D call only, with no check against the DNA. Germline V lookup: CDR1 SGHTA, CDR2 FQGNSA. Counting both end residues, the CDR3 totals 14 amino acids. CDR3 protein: CASSLTGGADSGYI.

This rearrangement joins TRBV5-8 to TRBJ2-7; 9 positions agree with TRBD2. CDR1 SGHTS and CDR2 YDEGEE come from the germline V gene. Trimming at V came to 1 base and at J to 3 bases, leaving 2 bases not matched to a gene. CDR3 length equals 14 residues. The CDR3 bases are TGTGCCAGCAGCTTGCTGACTAGCGGCTACGAGCAGTACTTC. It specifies CASSLLTSGYEQYF.

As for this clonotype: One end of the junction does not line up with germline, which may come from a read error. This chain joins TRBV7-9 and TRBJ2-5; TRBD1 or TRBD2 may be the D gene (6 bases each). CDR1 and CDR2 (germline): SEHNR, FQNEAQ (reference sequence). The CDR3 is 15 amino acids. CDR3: CAGQSTRKTEDTRYF. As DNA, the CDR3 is TGTGCCGGACAGTCGACTAGGAAGACGGAGGACACCCGGTACTTC. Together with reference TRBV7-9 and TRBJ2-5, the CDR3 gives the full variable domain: DTGVSQNPRHKITKRGQNVTFRCDPISEHNRLYWYRQTLGQGPEFLTYFQNEAQLEKSRLLSDRFSAERPKGSFSTLEIQRTEQGDSAMYLCAGQSTRKTEDTRYFGPGTRLLVL.

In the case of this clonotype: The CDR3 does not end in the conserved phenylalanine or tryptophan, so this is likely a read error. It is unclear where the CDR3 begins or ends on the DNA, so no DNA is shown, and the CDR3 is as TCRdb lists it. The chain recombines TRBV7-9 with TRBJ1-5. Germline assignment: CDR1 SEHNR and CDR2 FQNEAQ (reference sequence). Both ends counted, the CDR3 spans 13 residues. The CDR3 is CASSSSDTQPFGP.

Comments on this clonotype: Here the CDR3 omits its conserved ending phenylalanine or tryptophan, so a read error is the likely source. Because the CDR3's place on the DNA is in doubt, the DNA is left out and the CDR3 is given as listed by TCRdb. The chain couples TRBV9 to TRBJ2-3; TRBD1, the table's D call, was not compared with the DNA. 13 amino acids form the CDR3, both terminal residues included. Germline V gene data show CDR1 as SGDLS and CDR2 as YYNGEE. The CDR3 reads CASSPRTGTGTGV.

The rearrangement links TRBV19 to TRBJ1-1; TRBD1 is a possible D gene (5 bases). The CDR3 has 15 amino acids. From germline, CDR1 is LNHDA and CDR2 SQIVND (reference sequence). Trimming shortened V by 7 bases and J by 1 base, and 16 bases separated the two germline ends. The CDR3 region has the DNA TGTGCCAGTACCGAAGACAGACGCCCGAACACTGAAGCTTTCTTT. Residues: CASTEDRRPNTEAFF.

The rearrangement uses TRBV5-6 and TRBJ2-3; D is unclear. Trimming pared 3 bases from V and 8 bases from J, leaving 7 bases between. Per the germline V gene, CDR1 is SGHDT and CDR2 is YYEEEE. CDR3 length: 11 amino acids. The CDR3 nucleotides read TGTGCCAGCAGCTCCGAAAGTACGCAGTATTTT. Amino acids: CASSSESTQYF.

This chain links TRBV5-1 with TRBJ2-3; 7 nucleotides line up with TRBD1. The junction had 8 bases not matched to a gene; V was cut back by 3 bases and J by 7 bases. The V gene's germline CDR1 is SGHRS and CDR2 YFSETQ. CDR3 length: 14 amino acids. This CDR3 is CASSSNRGNYTQYF. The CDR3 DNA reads TGCGCCAGCAGCTCAAACAGGGGTAATTATACGCAGTATTTT.

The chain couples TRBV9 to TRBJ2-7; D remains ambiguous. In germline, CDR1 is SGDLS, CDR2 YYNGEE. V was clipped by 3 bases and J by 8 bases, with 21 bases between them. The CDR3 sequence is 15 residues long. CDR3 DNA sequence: TGTGCCAGCAGCGGGGTAGAGCCCCAAGGCGGAAAGCAGTACTTC. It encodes CASSGVEPQGGKQYF.

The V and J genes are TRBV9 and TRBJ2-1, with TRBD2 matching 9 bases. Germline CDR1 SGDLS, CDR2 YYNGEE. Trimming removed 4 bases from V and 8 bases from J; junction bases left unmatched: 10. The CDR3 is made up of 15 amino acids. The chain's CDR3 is CASSSQAAGGDEQFF. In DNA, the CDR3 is TGTGCCAGCAGCTCTCAGGCGGCGGGGGGGGATGAGCAGTTCTTC.

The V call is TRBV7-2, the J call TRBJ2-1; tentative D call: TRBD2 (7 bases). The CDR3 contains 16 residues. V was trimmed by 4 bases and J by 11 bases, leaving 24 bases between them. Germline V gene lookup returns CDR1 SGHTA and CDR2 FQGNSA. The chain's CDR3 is CASSCQRRGGSDQQFF. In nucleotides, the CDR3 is TGTGCCAGCAGCTGTCAAAGAAGGGGGGGGAGCGATCAGCAGTTCTTC. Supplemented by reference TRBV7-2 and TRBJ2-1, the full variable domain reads GAGVSQSPSNKVTEKGKDVELRCDPISGHTALYWYRQSLGQGLEFLIYFQGNSAPDKSGLPSDRFSAERTGGSVSTLTIQRTQQEDSAVYLCASSCQRRGGSDQQFFGPGTRLTVL.

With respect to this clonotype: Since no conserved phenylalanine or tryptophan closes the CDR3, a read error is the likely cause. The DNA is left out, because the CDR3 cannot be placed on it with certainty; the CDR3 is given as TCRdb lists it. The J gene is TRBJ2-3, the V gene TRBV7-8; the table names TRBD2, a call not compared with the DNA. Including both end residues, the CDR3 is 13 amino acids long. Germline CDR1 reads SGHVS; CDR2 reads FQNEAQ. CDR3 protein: CASSLSEGPNQQY.

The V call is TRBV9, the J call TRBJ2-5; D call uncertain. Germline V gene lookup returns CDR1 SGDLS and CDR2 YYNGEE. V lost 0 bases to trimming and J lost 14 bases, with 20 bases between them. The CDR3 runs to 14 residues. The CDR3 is CASSVGGYGYTYYF. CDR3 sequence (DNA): TGTGCCAGCAGCGTAGGAGGCTATGGCTACACCTACTACTTC.

In DNA form, the CDR3 reads TGTGCCAGCACCCAAGGGATAGCCCATACGCAGTATTTT. Translated: CASTQGIAHTQYF. This rearrangement joins TRBV11-3 to TRBJ2-3; D gene uncertain. CDR1 and CDR2 from the germline V gene are SGHNT and YENEEA. Between the trimmed V and J ends, which lost 7 bases and 7 bases, there was a span of 15 bases. The CDR3 sequence is 13 residues long.

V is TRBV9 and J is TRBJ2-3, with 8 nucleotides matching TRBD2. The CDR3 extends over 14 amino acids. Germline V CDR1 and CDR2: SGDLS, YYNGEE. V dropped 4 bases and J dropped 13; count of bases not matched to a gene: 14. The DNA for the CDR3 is TGTGCCAGCAGCCTAGCGGGCGGGGCCGAACAAGAGTATTTT. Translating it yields CASSLAGGAEQEYF.

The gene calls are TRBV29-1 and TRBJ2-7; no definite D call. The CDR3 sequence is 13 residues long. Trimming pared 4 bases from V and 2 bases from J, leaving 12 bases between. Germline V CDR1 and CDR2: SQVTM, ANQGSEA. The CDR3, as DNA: TGCAGCGTTGTAGGATCAGTGACCTACGAGCAGTACTTC. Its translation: CSVVGSVTYEQYF.

CDR3: CASSRDSTQETQYF. The CDR3 DNA sequence: TGTGCCAGCAGCAGAGATAGCACGCAAGAGACCCAGTACTTC. V and J are TRBV11-3 and TRBJ2-5, with unresolved D. Between the trimmed V and J ends, which lost 5 bases and 2 bases, there was a span of 12 bases. This CDR3 comprises 14 residues. CDR1 is SGHNT, CDR2 YENEEA, per germline. The complete variable domain, with remaining parts taken from reference TRBV11-3 and TRBJ2-5, reads EAGVVQSPRYKIIEKKQPVAFWCNPISGHNTLYWYLQNLGQGPELLIRYENEEAVDDSQLPKDRFSAERLKGVDSTLKIQPAELGDSAVYLCASSRDSTQETQYFGPGTRLLVL.

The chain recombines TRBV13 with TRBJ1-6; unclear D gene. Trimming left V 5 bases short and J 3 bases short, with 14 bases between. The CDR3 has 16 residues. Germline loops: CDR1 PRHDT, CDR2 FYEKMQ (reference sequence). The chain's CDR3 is CASSNGEGGYNSPLHF. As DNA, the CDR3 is TGTGCCAGCAGCAACGGGGAGGGCGGCTATAATTCACCCCTCCACTTT.

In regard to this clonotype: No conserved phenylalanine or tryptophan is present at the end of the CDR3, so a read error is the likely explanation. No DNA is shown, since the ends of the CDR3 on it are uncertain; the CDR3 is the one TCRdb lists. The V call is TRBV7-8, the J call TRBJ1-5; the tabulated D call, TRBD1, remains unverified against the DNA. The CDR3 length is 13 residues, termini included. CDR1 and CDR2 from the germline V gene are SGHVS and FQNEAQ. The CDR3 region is CASSLAGGPHTQY.